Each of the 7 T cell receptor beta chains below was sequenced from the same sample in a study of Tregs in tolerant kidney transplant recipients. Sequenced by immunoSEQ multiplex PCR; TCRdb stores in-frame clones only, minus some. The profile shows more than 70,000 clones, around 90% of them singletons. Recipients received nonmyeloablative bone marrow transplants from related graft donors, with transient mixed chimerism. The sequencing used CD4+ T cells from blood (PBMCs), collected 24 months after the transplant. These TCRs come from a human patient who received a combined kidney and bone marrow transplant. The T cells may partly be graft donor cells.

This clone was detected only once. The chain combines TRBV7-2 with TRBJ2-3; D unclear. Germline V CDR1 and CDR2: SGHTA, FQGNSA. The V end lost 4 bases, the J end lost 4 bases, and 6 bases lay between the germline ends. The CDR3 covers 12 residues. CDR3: CASSSQSDTQYF. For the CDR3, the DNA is TGTGCCAGCAGCTCCCAATCAGATACGCAGTATTTT.

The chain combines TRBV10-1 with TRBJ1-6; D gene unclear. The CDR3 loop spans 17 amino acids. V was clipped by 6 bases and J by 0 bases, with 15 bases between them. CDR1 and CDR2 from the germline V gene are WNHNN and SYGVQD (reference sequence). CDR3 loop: CASRCFHPSSYNSPLHF. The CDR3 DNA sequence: TGCGCCAGCAGGTGCTTTCACCCGAGCTCCTATAATTCACCCCTCCACTTT.

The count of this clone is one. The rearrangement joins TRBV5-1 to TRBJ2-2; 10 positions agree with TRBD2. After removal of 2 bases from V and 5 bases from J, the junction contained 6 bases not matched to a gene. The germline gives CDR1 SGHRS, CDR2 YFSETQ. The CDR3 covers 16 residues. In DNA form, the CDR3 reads TGCGCCAGCAGCTTACACCTAGCGGGAGAAACCGGGGAGCTGTTTTTT. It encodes CASSLHLAGETGELFF.

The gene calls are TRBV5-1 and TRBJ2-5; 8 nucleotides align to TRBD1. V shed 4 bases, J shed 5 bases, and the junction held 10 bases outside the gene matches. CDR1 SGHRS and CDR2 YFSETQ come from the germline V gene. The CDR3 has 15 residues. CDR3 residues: CASSATDRVLETQYF. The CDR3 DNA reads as TGCGCCAGCAGCGCGACGGACAGGGTGTTGGAGACCCAGTACTTC.

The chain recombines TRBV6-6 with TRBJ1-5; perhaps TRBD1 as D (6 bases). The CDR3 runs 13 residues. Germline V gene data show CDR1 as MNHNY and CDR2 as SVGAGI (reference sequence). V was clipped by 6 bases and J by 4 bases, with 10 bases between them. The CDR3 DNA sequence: TGTGCCAGCAGCCAACAGGGAAATCAGCCCCAGCATTTT. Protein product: CASSQQGNQPQHF.

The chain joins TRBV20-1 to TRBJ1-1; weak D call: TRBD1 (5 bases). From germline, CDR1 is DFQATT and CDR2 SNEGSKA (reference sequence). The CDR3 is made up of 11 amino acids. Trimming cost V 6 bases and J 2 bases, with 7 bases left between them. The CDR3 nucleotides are TGCAGTGCCGGGGGAAACACTGAAGCTTTCTTT. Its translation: CSAGGNTEAFF.

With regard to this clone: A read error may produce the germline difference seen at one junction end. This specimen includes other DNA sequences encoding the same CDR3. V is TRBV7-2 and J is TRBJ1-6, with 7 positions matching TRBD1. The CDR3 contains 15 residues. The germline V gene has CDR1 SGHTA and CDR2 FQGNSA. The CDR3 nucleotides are TGTGCCAGCAGCCCCCCGGGACAGCGTTATTCCCCCCTCCACTTT. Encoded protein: CASSPPGQRYSPLHF.